The 3 T cell receptor beta chains below were found in one sample sequenced in a study of cytomegalovirus exposure and HLA in healthy donors. The primer mix had 60 Vbeta and 13 Jbeta primers. Assay: immunoSEQ multiplex PCR; the TCRdb copy retains only in-frame clones and omits some. The table shows approximately 80,000 clones, with around 66% occurring only once. Source material: PBMCs. These TCRs come from a woman aged 35 to 49 in good health and CMV-seropositive.

The chain couples TRBV15 to TRBJ2-7, with D maybe TRBD1 (6 bases). V dropped 1 base and J dropped 7 bases, with 20 bases sitting between them. Germline assignment: CDR1 LNHNV and CDR2 YYDKDF (reference sequence). This CDR3 comprises 16 residues. The CDR3 sequence: CATSRAGQSATGEQYF. The CDR3 DNA follows: TGTGCCACCAGCAGAGCTGGACAGTCGGCGACGGGGGAGCAGTACTTC.

This sequence joins TRBV9 and TRBJ2-7, with 10 bases fitting TRBD1. Germline V gene lookup returns CDR1 SGDLS and CDR2 YYNGEE. J lost 4 bases, V lost 0 bases, and 4 bases had no gene match. The CDR3 covers 15 residues. CDR3 in DNA: TGTGCCAGCAGCGTAGAAGGGACAGGGGCGTACGAGCAGTACTTC. Its translation: CASSVEGTGAYEQYF.

This clone has more than one count but fewer than ten. The chain couples TRBV29-1 to TRBJ2-7; no clear D gene. V dropped 5 bases and J dropped 0 bases, with 8 bases sitting between them. The CDR3 has 12 amino acids. Per the germline V gene, CDR1 is SQVTM and CDR2 is ANQGSEA. The CDR3 nucleotides are TGCAGCGTTCACACAGACTCCTACGAGCAGTACTTC. Residues: CSVHTDSYEQYF.